This T cell receptor beta chain was documented in a study of OX40 agonist ivuxolimab in advanced cancers. The V end was cut by 6 bases, the J end by 2 bases, with 9 bases between. Germline V gene lookup returns CDR1 SGHNT and CDR2 YYREEE (reference sequence). The CDR3 extends over 14 amino acids. Data came from immunoSEQ multiplex PCR; TCRdb stores just in-frame clones and leaves some out. The sample includes around 70,000 clones, about 85% seen only once; the top ten take about 5%. The rearrangement joins TRBV5-4 to TRBJ2-6; unclear D gene. The receptor was derived from an adult with an advanced solid tumor such as melanoma, head and neck, liver or kidney cancer. The sample consisted of CD4+ or CD8+ T cells sorted from blood, taken in a trial of the OX40 agonist ivuxolimab. CDR3: CASTDTTGANVLTF. In DNA, the CDR3 is TGTGCCAGCACGGATACAACTGGGGCCAACGTCCTGACTTTC.